This TCR beta chain was recorded in a study of HIV-infected patients and healthy controls. Background on the study: Total CDR3 counts per chain did not differ significantly between patients and controls. Points from the study as a whole: Untreated HIV+ repertoires had roughly threefold fewer distinct CDR3s and lower Shannon diversity than healthy controls. HIV+ repertoires were severely depleted of MAIT alpha-chain CDR3s, unlike healthy controls.

400 to 550 ng RNA was reverse transcribed with alpha and beta constant-region primers. Alpha and beta chain libraries were made separately by chain-specific third strand synthesis with multiplexing indices. After a brief PCR adding P5, P7 and a second index, approximately 23 amplification cycles followed. TCRdb re-called the 5' RACE reads through MiXCR, storing one row per CDR3 protein. Here the sample spans about 15,000 distinct CDR3 sequences, around 10% being singletons. The table lists this clonotype with many counts. Its specificity is not known. Follow-up blood was drawn about 14 weeks, roughly three months, after antiretroviral therapy began. The repertoire came from unfractionated whole blood and reflected all unsorted peripheral T cells. The CDR3 has 13 residues. Germline loops: CDR1 DFQATT, CDR2 SNEGSKA (reference sequence). With 2 bases clipped from V and 4 bases from J, the junction kept 3 bases outside the gene matches.

The V gene is TRBV20-1, the J gene TRBJ2-7, with 9 nucleotides matching TRBD2. Source: blood, taken during antiretroviral therapy. The TCR comes from an adult with HIV infection. The donor label of this sample is uncertain. The CDR3 DNA reads TGCAGTGCTAGACCGGGACTAGCTTACGAGCAGTACTTC. Its protein product is CSARPGLAYEQYF.